The 17 T cell receptor beta chains listed next were all sequenced from one sample in a study of blood T cell repertoires in COVID-19. Repertoires were generated with immunoSEQ multiplex PCR, while TCRdb's copy carries only in-frame clones and drops some. Among roughly 83,000 clones listed, more than 70% were seen once. The sequencing input was peripheral blood. These receptors were obtained from a man over 45 with active COVID-19.

The genes are TRBV30 and TRBJ2-7; unclear D gene. Deletions cut 1 base from V and 9 bases from J, with 10 bases between. The germline CDR1 and CDR2 sequences are GTSNPN and SVGIG (reference sequence). The CDR3 is 11 amino acids. CDR3 sequence reads: CAWSEPRGQYF. CDR3 bases: TGTGCCTGGAGTGAGCCCCGCGGGCAGTACTTC. The whole variable domain, filled in from reference TRBV30 and TRBJ2-7, reads SQTIHQWPATLVQPVGSPLSLECTVEGTSNPNLYWYRQAAGRGLQLLFYSVGIGQISSEVPQNLSASRPQDRQFILSSKKLLLSDSGFYLCAWSEPRGQYFGPGTRLTVT.

V is TRBV28 and J is TRBJ2-2; D call uncertain. Germline CDR1 MDHEN, CDR2 SYDVKM. The CDR3 loop spans 13 amino acids. The V and J ends lost 6 bases and 0 bases respectively, with 5 bases between them. CDR3 amino acids: CASSRSNTGELFF. Written as DNA, the CDR3 is TGTGCCAGCAGCCGTTCGAACACCGGGGAGCTGTTTTTT.

The V and J genes are TRBV11-3 and TRBJ2-7; TRBD1 agrees at 9 bases. Germline V lookup: CDR1 SGHNT, CDR2 YENEEA. V gave up 5 bases and J gave up 0 bases; unmatched junction bases: 5. This CDR3 has 15 amino acids. The CDR3 is CASSPGQGSSYEQYF. In nucleotides, the CDR3 is TGTGCCAGCAGCCCGGGACAGGGAAGCTCCTACGAGCAGTACTTC.

The chain employs TRBV5-1 and TRBJ2-7; D perhaps matches TRBD2 (6 bases). The CDR3 has 15 amino acids. Germline lookup yields CDR1 SGHRS and CDR2 YFSETQ. V was shortened by 4 bases and J by 5 bases, with 19 bases between the two germline ends. The CDR3 loop is CASSTAGPLEDEQYF. CDR3 bases: TGCGCCAGCAGCACTGCGGGGCCCCTCGAGGACGAGCAGTACTTC.

The CDR3 spells CASSLGQGAYGYTF. The CDR3 region has the DNA TGTGCCAGCAGCTTGGGCCAGGGGGCATATGGCTACACCTTC. The chain is built from TRBV5-6 and TRBJ1-2, with TRBD1 matching 8 bases. V dropped 0 bases and J dropped 5; count of bases not matched to a gene: 3. Germline CDR1 SGHDT, CDR2 YYEEEE. This CDR3 contains 14 residues.

The genes are TRBV28 and TRBJ1-1, with TRBD1 matching 9 bases. The CDR3 is 19 residues long. With 3 bases clipped from V and 5 bases from J, the junction kept 19 bases outside the gene matches. The germline CDR1 and CDR2 sequences are MDHEN and SYDVKM. The CDR3 DNA reads as TGTGCCAGCAGTTTGAAAACAGGGGGCTTACTTTCGAGGACGACTGAAGCTTTCTTT. As protein: CASSLKTGGLLSRTTEAFF. Based on the CDR3 plus reference TRBV28 and TRBJ1-1, the full variable domain is DVKVTQSSRYLVKRTGEKVFLECVQDMDHENMFWYRQDPGLGLRLIYFSYDVKMKEKGDIPEGYSVSREKKERFSLILESASTNQTSMYLCASSLKTGGLLSRTTEAFFGQGTRLTVV.

The chain combines TRBV4-1 with TRBJ1-2, with D tentatively TRBD1 (6 bases). V shed 0 bases and J shed 1 base, with 9 bases lying between them. This CDR3 comprises 15 residues. Germline CDR1 MGHRA, CDR2 YSYEKL. CDR3 nucleotides: TGCGCCAGCAGCCAAGATGGGGGCGGTAACTATGGCTACACCTTC. This encodes CASSQDGGGNYGYTF.

J is TRBJ1-1 and V is TRBV29-1; D uncertain. The germline V gene encodes CDR1 SQVTM and CDR2 ANQGSEA. The CDR3 contains 15 residues. The V end was cut by 4 bases, the J end by 0 bases, with 15 bases between. CDR3 nucleotide sequence: TGCAGCGTTGGCCCCGGAGGCAGATTGAACACTGAAGCTTTCTTT. Its protein product is CSVGPGGRLNTEAFF.

The chain employs TRBV27 and TRBJ2-1, with D tentatively TRBD1 (8 bases). Germline-derived CDR1 and CDR2 are MNHEY and SMNVEV (reference sequence). The length of the CDR3 is 15 residues. Trimming left V 4 bases short and J 2 bases short, with 12 bases between. The CDR3 sequence is CASSSTGGAYNEQFF. The DNA of the CDR3 is TGTGCCAGCAGTTCCACAGGGGGGGCCTACAATGAGCAGTTCTTC.

This clone showed up just once. The chain employs TRBV29-1 and TRBJ2-1; D is possibly TRBD2 (6 bases). The CDR3 is 13 amino acids. Germline V gene data show CDR1 as SQVTM and CDR2 as ANQGSEA. Trimming took off 5 bases at V and 2 bases at J, with 10 bases between the two ends. Here the CDR3 reads CSVTRGTYNEQFF. The CDR3 nucleotides read TGCAGCGTTACCCGGGGGACCTACAATGAGCAGTTCTTC.

The chain recombines TRBV28 with TRBJ1-1, with D possibly TRBD1 on 5 matching bases. CDR1 is MDHEN and CDR2 is SYDVKM in the germline V gene. Trimming shortened V by 6 bases and J by 7 bases, and 6 bases separated the two germline ends. The CDR3 runs 10 residues. In DNA form, the CDR3 reads TGTGCCAGCAGGCAGGGTGAAGCTTTCTTT. This translates into CASRQGEAFF.

Worth noting for this clone: Given the absence of the conserved phenylalanine or tryptophan at the CDR3 end, a read error is likely. No DNA is shown, since the ends of the CDR3 on it are uncertain; the CDR3 is the one TCRdb lists. The CDR3 sequence is CASSLGDRPGDY. The chain recombines TRBV5-5 with TRBJ1-6; TRBD1 is taken as the D call from the table, unchecked against the DNA. Germline CDR1 is SGHKS and CDR2 is YYEKEE (reference sequence). The CDR3 contains 12 residues when both ends are counted.

The V call is TRBV28, the J call TRBJ2-3; tentative D call: TRBD2 (6 bases). V was clipped by 1 base and J by 2 bases, with 16 bases between them. The CDR3 is made up of 17 amino acids. CDR1 and CDR2 from the germline V gene are MDHEN and SYDVKM. Here the CDR3 DNA reads TGTGCCAGCAGTTTATCGGCTAGCGCGTATAACACAGATACGCAGTATTTT. Residues: CASSLSASAYNTDTQYF.

The rearrangement joins TRBV19 to TRBJ1-5, with 9 bases that match TRBD1. CDR3 length: 12 residues. Losses at the gene ends were 6 bases for V and 7 bases for J; bases not matched to a gene: 1. The germline V gene has CDR1 LNHDA and CDR2 SQIVND (reference sequence). The CDR3 here is CASRGQGQPQHF. The CDR3, as DNA: TGTGCCAGTAGGGGACAGGGACAGCCCCAGCATTTT. The whole variable domain, remainder taken from reference TRBV19 and TRBJ1-5, is DGGITQSPKYLFRKEGQNVTLSCEQNLNHDAMYWYRQDPGQGLRLIYYSQIVNDFQKGDIAEGYSVSREKKESFPLTVTSAQKNPTAFYLCASRGQGQPQHFGDGTRLSIL.

The gene calls are TRBV7-2 and TRBJ1-1, with a tentative D call TRBD1 (5 bases). Per the germline V gene, CDR1 is SGHTA and CDR2 is FQGNSA. Trimming stripped 4 bases from V and 1 base from J, with 13 bases between. This CDR3 is built from 15 residues. The CDR3 sequence is CASSSRRGENTEAFF. In nucleotides, the CDR3 is TGTGCCAGCAGCTCGAGGCGGGGGGAGAACACTGAAGCTTTCTTT.

The chain combines TRBV5-1 with TRBJ1-6, with 9 nucleotides matching TRBD1. The CDR3 consists of 15 residues. V lost 2 bases to trimming and J lost 10 bases; unmatched junction nucleotides: 7. Germline CDR1 and CDR2: SGHRS and YFSETQ. Here the CDR3 DNA reads TGCGCCAGCAGCTTAACGACAGGGGGGGACTCACCCCTCCACTTT. Translated, it gives CASSLTTGGDSPLHF. Together with reference TRBV5-1 and TRBJ1-6, the CDR3 gives the full variable domain: KAGVTQTPRYLIKTRGQQVTLSCSPISGHRSVSWYQQTPGQGLQFLFEYFSETQRNKGNFPGRFSGRQFSNSRSEMNVSTLELGDSALYLCASSLTTGGDSPLHFGNGTRLTVT.

This clone has just one count. This sequence joins TRBV9 and TRBJ2-7; 8 positions agree with TRBD2. Germline V gene data show CDR1 as SGDLS and CDR2 as YYNGEE. The CDR3 totals 14 residues. The V segment lost 4 bases and the J segment 0 bases; nucleotides outside the gene matches: 3. CDR3: CASSRGGSSYEQYF. The CDR3 bases are TGTGCCAGCAGCCGGGGGGGTAGCTCCTACGAGCAGTACTTC.